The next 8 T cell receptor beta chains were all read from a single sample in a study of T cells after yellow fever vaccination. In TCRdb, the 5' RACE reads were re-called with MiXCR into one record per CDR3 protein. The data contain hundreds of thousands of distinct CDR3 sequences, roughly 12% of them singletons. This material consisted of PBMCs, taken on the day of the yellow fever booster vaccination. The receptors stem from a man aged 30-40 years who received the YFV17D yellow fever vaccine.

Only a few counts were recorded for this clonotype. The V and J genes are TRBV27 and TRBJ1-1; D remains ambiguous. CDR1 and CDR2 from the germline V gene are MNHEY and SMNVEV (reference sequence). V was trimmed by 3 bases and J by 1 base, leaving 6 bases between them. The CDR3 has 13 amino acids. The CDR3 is CASSFHANTEAFF. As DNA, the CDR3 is TGTGCCAGCAGTTTCCACGCGAACACTGAAGCTTTCTTT.

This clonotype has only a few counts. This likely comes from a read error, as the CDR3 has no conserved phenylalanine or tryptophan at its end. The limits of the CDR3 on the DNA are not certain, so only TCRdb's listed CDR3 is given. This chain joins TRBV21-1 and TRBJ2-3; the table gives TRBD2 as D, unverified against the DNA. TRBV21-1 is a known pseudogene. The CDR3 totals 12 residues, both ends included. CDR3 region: CASSKGKRGLTG.

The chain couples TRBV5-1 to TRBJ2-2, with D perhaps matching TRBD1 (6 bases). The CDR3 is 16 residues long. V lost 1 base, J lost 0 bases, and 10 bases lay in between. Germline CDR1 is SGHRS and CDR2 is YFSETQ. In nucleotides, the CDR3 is TGCGCCAGCAGCTTGATCAGGGGCGCGAACACCGGGGAGCTGTTTTTT. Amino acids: CASSLIRGANTGELFF.

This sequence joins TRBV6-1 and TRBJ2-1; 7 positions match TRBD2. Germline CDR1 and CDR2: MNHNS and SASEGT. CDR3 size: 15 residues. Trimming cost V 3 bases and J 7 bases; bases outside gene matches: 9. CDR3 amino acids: CASSEGGAGGNEQFF. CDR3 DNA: TGTGCCAGCAGTGAGGGGGGAGCCGGGGGGAATGAGCAGTTCTTC.

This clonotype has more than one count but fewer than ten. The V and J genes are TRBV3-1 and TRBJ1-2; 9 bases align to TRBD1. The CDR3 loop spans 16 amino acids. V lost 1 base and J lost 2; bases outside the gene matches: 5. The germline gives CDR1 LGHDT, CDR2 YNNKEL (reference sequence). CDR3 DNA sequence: TGTGCCAGCAGCCAAGGGACAGGGGATGTCAACTATGGCTACACCTTC. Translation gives CASSQGTGDVNYGYTF.

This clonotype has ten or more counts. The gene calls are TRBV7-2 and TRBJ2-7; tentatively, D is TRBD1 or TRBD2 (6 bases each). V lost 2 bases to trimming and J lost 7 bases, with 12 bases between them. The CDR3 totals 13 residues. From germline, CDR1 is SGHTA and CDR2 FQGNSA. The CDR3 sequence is CASSLKGGREQYF. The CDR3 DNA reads TGTGCCAGCAGCTTAAAGGGGGGCAGAGAGCAGTACTTC.

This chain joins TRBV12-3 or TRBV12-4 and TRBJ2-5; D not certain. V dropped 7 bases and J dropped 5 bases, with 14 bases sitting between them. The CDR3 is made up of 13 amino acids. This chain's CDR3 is CASTWALRETQYF. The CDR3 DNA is TGTGCCAGCACCTGGGCCCTTAGGGAGACCCAGTACTTC.

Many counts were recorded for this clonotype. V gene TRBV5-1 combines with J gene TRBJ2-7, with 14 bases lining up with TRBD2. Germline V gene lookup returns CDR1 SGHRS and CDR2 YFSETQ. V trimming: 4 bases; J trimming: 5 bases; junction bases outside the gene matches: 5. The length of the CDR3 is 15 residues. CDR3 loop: CASSGGLAGENEQYF. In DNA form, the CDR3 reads TGCGCCAGCAGCGGGGGACTAGCGGGAGAAAACGAGCAGTACTTC. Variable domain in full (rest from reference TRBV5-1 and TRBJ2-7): KAGVTQTPRYLIKTRGQQVTLSCSPISGHRSVSWYQQTPGQGLQFLFEYFSETQRNKGNFPGRFSGRQFSNSRSEMNVSTLELGDSALYLCASSGGLAGENEQYFGPGTRLTVT.